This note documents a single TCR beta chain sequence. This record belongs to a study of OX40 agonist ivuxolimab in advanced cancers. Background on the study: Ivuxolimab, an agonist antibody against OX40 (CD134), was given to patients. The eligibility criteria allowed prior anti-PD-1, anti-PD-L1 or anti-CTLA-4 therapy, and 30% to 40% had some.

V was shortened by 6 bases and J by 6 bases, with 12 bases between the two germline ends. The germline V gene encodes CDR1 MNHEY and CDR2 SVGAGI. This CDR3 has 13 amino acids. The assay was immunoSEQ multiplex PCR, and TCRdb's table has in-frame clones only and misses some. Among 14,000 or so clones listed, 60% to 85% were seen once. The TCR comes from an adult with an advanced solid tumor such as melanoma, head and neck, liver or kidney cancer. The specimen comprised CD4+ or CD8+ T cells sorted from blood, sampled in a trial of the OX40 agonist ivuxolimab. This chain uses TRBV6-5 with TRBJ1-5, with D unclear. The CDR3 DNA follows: TGTGCCAGCAGCATCAGCGGGAGTCAGCCCCAGCATTTT. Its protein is CASSISGSQPQHF.